The rows below give T cell receptor beta chains drawn from one sample of a study of a mutant IDH1 vaccine in newly diagnosed glioma. These receptors are not linked to any known antigen. Here immunoSEQ multiplex PCR was the method, and the copy in TCRdb shows in-frame clones only, minus some. Of roughly 35,000 clones listed, roughly 70% are singletons. This material consisted of PBMCs, taken from a glioma patient whose treatment included an IDH1 peptide vaccine. These receptors all stem from a man aged 35 to 55 with glioma. CDR3s include the opening cysteine and the closing phenylalanine or tryptophan. A D gene is named only where the DNA matches it firmly. Expanded clones get a size class; other rows say once, few or many, or leave the size out.

d_call,j_call,v_call,clone_size,cdr3_nt,cdr3_aa
TRBD2,TRBJ2-1,TRBV7-9,-,TGTGCCAGCAGCCGGACTAGCGGGGGTATACTGAATGAGCAGTTCTTC,CASSRTSGGILNEQFF
-,TRBJ2-1,TRBV4-3,few,TGCGCCAGCAGCCACCTCACAGGGAGTTCCTACAATGAGCAGTTCTTC,CASSHLTGSSYNEQFF
-,TRBJ2-1,TRBV6-1,-,TGTGCCAGCAGTGAACGGGTCGAGAATGAGCAGTTCTTC,CASSERVENEQFF
TRBD1,TRBJ2-1,TRBV18,-,TGTGCCAGCTCACCACCCCGGGACAGGGGGAATGAGCAGTTCTTC,CASSPPRDRGNEQFF
-,TRBJ2-2,TRBV4-1,-,TGCGCCAGCAGCCAAGATCGTCCGGGCACCGGGGAGCTGTTTTTT,CASSQDRPGTGELFF
-,TRBJ2-5,TRBV7-2,-,TGTGCCAGCAGCTTAACAGGAACACAAGAGACCCAGTACTTC,CASSLTGTQETQYF
-,TRBJ1-4,TRBV28,once,TGTGCCAGCAGTTTATGGTCCAGGGCGACCAATGAAAAACTGTTTTTT,CASSLWSRATNEKLFF
-,TRBJ1-1,TRBV11-3,-,TGTGCCAGCAGCTCCTACCGGACGTGGGGCGAAGCTTTCTTT,CASSSYRTWGEAFF
-,TRBJ1-1,TRBV11-3,-,TGTGCCAGCAGCTTTAAGACTGAAGCTTTCTTT,CASSFKTEAFF
-,TRBJ2-7,TRBV6-5,-,TGTGCCAGCAGTTACGCGGGAATTTCCGAGCAGTACTTC,CASSYAGISEQYF
-,TRBJ1-5,TRBV27,-,TGTGCCAGCAGGGGCACTGTGAACAATCAGCCCCAGCATTTT,CASRGTVNNQPQHF
-,TRBJ2-6,TRBV9,-,TGTGCCAGCAGCGCCCAGGGTGATGGGGCCAACGTCCTGACTTTC,CASSAQGDGANVLTF
-,TRBJ1-1,TRBV19,-,TGTGCCAGTAGTCCAGGACAGACCAAGGTGGCCACTGAAGCTTTCTTT,CASSPGQTKVATEAFF
-,TRBJ2-5,TRBV2,-,TGTGCCACTTCGGGCCTCAGAGAGACCCAGTACTTC,CATSGLRETQYF
-,TRBJ2-3,TRBV6-5,-,TGTGCCAGCAGTTATGAGGGCAGTAGCACAGATACGCAGTATTTT,CASSYEGSSTDTQYF
TRBD2,TRBJ2-3,TRBV6-6,-,TGTGCCAGCAGAAAGGGTGCTAGCGGAAACACAGATACGCAGTATTTT,CASRKGASGNTDTQYF
-,TRBJ2-1,TRBV11-3,-,TGTGCCAGCAGCTTAGCATTCCGAAGCTCCTACAATGAGCAGTTCTTC,CASSLAFRSSYNEQFF
TRBD1,TRBJ2-2,TRBV5-4,-,TGTGCCAGCAGCTCGCTGACAGGGCTAACGAGCACCGGGGAGCTGTTTTTT,CASSSLTGLTSTGELFF
TRBD1,TRBJ1-2,TRBV9,once,TGTGCCAGCAGCGTAGACGAGGGGGCCGGTGGCTACACCTTC,CASSVDEGAGGYTF
TRBD2,TRBJ2-7,TRBV2,once,TGTGCCAGCAGGGGGCTAGCGGGAGATACCTACGAGCAGTACTTC,CASRGLAGDTYEQYF
-,TRBJ1-2,TRBV5-6,-,TGTGCCAGCAGCTTGGTTGGCGGAGGGTCGAACTATGGCTACACCTTC,CASSLVGGGSNYGYTF
-,TRBJ1-4,TRBV29-1,-,TGCAGCGTGGTGGGGCGGGGGGAAAAACTGTTTTTT,CSVVGRGEKLFF
-,TRBJ2-7,TRBV5-1,-,TGCGCCAGCAGCTTGCTGACGGGAGAGGTCAACGAGCAGTACTTC,CASSLLTGEVNEQYF
-,TRBJ1-1,TRBV29-1,-,TGCAGCGTTACGGCCGACAACGCAGTCCCTGAAGCTTTCTTT,CSVTADNAVPEAFF
-,TRBJ2-5,TRBV6-5,-,TGTGCCAGCAGTTACTCGAGAGGTCAGACCCAGTACTTC,CASSYSRGQTQYF
-,TRBJ1-1,TRBV6-1,-,TGTGCCAGCAGTGAAGAGAGGTGGAGGACTGAAGCTTTCTTT,CASSEERWRTEAFF
-,TRBJ2-5,TRBV4-2,few,TGTGCCAGCAGCCAAGATTTATTCCTCAGTGGGACCCAGTACTTC,CASSQDLFLSGTQYF